Shown below are 6 T cell receptor beta chains from a single sample sequenced in a study of blood T cell repertoires in COVID-19. Data came from immunoSEQ multiplex PCR; TCRdb stores just in-frame clones and leaves some out. The sample records 100,000 to 150,000 clones, around 89% being singletons. The sample consisted of peripheral blood. The source of these receptors is a man in his fifties with active or convalescent COVID-19.

This chain connects TRBV11-2 to TRBJ2-1; 8 bases map to TRBD1. V lost 9 bases to trimming and J lost 8 bases; unmatched junction nucleotides: 3. The CDR3 spans 11 residues. Germline CDR1 SGHAT, CDR2 FQNNGV. The chain's CDR3 is CASQGAYEQFF. CDR3 nucleotide sequence: TGTGCCAGTCAGGGGGCCTATGAGCAGTTCTTC.

The chain has TRBV25-1 and TRBJ2-3; no clear D. There are 16 residues in the CDR3. The V gene's germline CDR1 is MGHDK and CDR2 SYGVNS. Trimming took 1 base from V and 0 from J, leaving 11 bases between them. Here the CDR3 DNA reads TGTGCCAGCAGTGAATTTTGGCAGGATAGCACAGATACGCAGTATTTT. It is translated as CASSEFWQDSTDTQYF.

This clone was counted only a few times. This chain joins TRBV19 and TRBJ2-3, with TRBD2 matching over 10 bases. With V trimmed by 4 bases and J by 8 bases, 9 bases remained unmatched. The CDR3 has 15 residues. Germline loops: CDR1 LNHDA, CDR2 SQIVND (reference sequence). CDR3 sequence reads: CASSRTGTSEGTQYF. The CDR3 region has the DNA TGTGCCAGTAGTAGAACCGGGACTAGCGAAGGTACGCAGTATTTT.

The V call is TRBV5-1, the J call TRBJ1-4; D not certain. This CDR3 spans 14 amino acids. V was clipped by 4 bases and J by 7 bases, with 14 bases between them. The germline gives CDR1 SGHRS, CDR2 YFSETQ. The CDR3 here is CASSPTQSAEKLFF. Written as DNA, the CDR3 is TGCGCCAGCAGCCCGACGCAGAGCGCTGAAAAACTGTTTTTT.

This sequence joins TRBV19 and TRBJ2-7; no definite D call. V lost 7 bases, J lost 2 bases, and 15 bases lay in between. This CDR3 has 14 amino acids. Germline CDR1 and CDR2: LNHDA and SQIVND (reference sequence). The CDR3 coding sequence is TGTGCCAGTAAGGTCAGGTTGGGTACCTACGAGCAGTACTTC. Amino acids: CASKVRLGTYEQYF.

The chain couples TRBV20-1 to TRBJ2-1; no clear D gene. Germline V gene lookup returns CDR1 DFQATT and CDR2 SNEGSKA (reference sequence). The CDR3 length is 11 residues. Trimming took 4 bases from V and 10 from J, leaving 11 bases between them. Written as DNA, the CDR3 is TGCAGTGCTATCTTTAGCTTAGAGCAGTTCTTC. It is translated as CSAIFSLEQFF.